Listed here are 8 T cell receptor beta chains from one sample, sequenced in a study of Ad26.COV2.S vaccination and SARS-CoV-2 variants. Documented treatment: over 15 received Ad26.COV2.S at low or high dose, single or two shots; 5 received placebo; per-sample allocation not given. It was on day 63 after the first vaccine or placebo injection that samples were taken. Assay: immunoSEQ multiplex PCR; the TCRdb copy retains only in-frame clones and omits some. The table includes some 390,000 clones, less than 90% detected once. Sequencing used peripheral blood, obtained in a trial of Ad26.COV2.S vaccine versus placebo. These TCRs come from a person aged 18 to 65 who received the Ad26.COV2.S COVID-19 vaccine or a placebo.

The V call is TRBV5-4, the J call TRBJ1-6; no clear D gene. The V end was cut by 2 bases, the J end by 2 bases, with 11 bases between. Germline lookup yields CDR1 SGHNT and CDR2 YYREEE (reference sequence). There are 16 residues in the CDR3. CDR3 nucleotides: TGTGCCAGCAGCTTAGGAGGACCGGCCTATAATTCACCCCTCCACTTT. It yields the protein CASSLGGPAYNSPLHF. Full variable domain (remainder filled in from reference TRBV5-4 and TRBJ1-6): ETGVTQSPTHLIKTRGQQVTLRCSSQSGHNTVSWYQQALGQGPQFIFQYYREEENGRGNFPPRFSGLQFPNYSSELNVNALELDDSALYLCASSLGGPAYNSPLHFGNGTRLTVT.

V is TRBV19 and J is TRBJ2-1; 9 bases agree with TRBD2. The germline gives CDR1 LNHDA, CDR2 SQIVND (reference sequence). V trimming: 4 bases; J trimming: 8 bases; junction bases outside the gene matches: 9. The CDR3 is 15 amino acids. The chain's CDR3 is CASSNTLRGGYEQFF. DNA of the CDR3: TGTGCCAGTAGTAACACCCTGCGGGGGGGCTATGAGCAGTTCTTC.

This chain uses TRBV10-3 with TRBJ2-2; TRBD1 aligns across 10 bases. The CDR3 runs to 13 residues. J gave up 5 bases and V 10 bases, and 4 bases lay outside the gene matches. Germline loops: CDR1 ENHRY, CDR2 SYGVKD. CDR3 in amino acids: CATTGGGTGELFF. For the CDR3, the DNA is TGTGCCACGACAGGGGGCGGAACCGGGGAGCTGTTTTTT.

The chain uses TRBV5-1 and TRBJ1-1; D not resolved. The germline V and J ends were trimmed by 1 base and 0 bases, with 10 bases remaining between them. CDR3 length equals 15 residues. CDR1 and CDR2 (germline): SGHRS, YFSETQ. In nucleotides, the CDR3 is TGCGCCAGCAGCTTGTCTCTCAGCATGAACACTGAAGCTTTCTTT. Its protein is CASSLSLSMNTEAFF.

The V call is TRBV15, the J call TRBJ1-5; 7 bases match TRBD1. Germline V gene data show CDR1 as LNHNV and CDR2 as YYDKDF (reference sequence). The length of the CDR3 is 15 residues. V shed 0 bases and J 5 bases; nucleotides not matched to a gene: 4. The CDR3 DNA reads as TGTGCCACCAGCAGAGATAGACAGGGCTATCAGCCCCAGCATTTT. It yields the protein CATSRDRQGYQPQHF.

The chain employs TRBV19 and TRBJ2-7; D gene ambiguous. Germline CDR1 reads LNHDA; CDR2 reads SQIVND (reference sequence). The CDR3 sequence is 15 residues long. V was cut by 0 bases and J by 2 bases, with 11 bases left in between. The CDR3 region is CASSIDGSLTYEQYF. The DNA of the CDR3 is TGTGCCAGTAGTATAGATGGAAGCCTTACCTACGAGCAGTACTTC.

V gene TRBV12-3 or TRBV12-4 combines with J gene TRBJ1-2; D may be TRBD1 (6 bases). CDR3 length: 13 residues. V was clipped by 6 bases and J by 4 bases, with 12 bases between them. DNA for the CDR3: TGTGCCAGCAGCCTCGGACAGTTCTATGGCTACACCTTC. Amino acid sequence: CASSLGQFYGYTF.

The chain joins TRBV4-1 to TRBJ2-1; no clear D. Per the germline V gene, CDR1 is MGHRA and CDR2 is YSYEKL. With 4 bases removed from V and 8 bases from J, the gap between germline ends came to 12 bases. The CDR3 extends over 13 amino acids. CDR3: CASSPNLGHEQFF. CDR3 sequence (DNA): TGCGCCAGCAGCCCGAATCTTGGCCATGAGCAGTTCTTC.